The source of this T cell receptor (beta chain) is a study of blood T cell repertoires in COVID-19. Study-wide context: T cells, B-cell-depleted T cells, or PBMCs provided the cDNA or gDNA that served as material.

Methods used by the authors: Estimates of nucleated cell counts were drawn from the amplification of reference gene primers. Assay: immunoSEQ multiplex PCR; the TCRdb copy retains only in-frame clones and omits some. The V and J calls and the clone size are those of that table, but D and trimming were determined from the DNA. The sample contains about 270,000 clones, around 86% of which appear only once. Per germline, CDR1 LNHDA and CDR2 SQIVND (reference sequence). This CDR3 is 15 amino acids long. The V gene end was trimmed by 5 bases and the J gene end by 8 bases; junction bases not matched to a gene: 6.

The chain links TRBV19 to TRBJ2-1, with 13 bases fitting TRBD2. Sequencing was performed on PBMCs or T cells enriched from blood (not recorded which). The receptor was derived from a woman aged 18 to 35 who had recovered from COVID-19. The CDR3 loop reads CASSPGLAGVDEQFF. CDR3 DNA: TGTGCCAGTAGTCCAGGACTAGCGGGAGTGGATGAGCAGTTCTTC.